Listed here are 28 T cell receptor beta chains from one sample, sequenced in a study of T cells of healthy individuals. TCRdb reanalysed the 5' RACE reads using MiXCR and keeps one entry per CDR3 protein. In the table there are 75,000 to 95,000 distinct CDR3 sequences, roughly 5% of which are singletons. The source of these receptors is a female donor in good health.

The CDR3 spells CASSPLVEASGGKQYF. The CDR3 DNA is TGTGCCAGCAGCCCTTTGGTGGAGGCTAGCGGTGGGAAGCAGTACTTC. The chain has TRBV28 and TRBJ2-7; TRBD2 matches 7 bases. The CDR3 is 16 residues long. The germline V gene encodes CDR1 MDHEN and CDR2 SYDVKM. V lost 6 bases and J lost 8; bases outside the gene matches: 19.

This clonotype was observed at least ten times. The chain carries TRBV24-1 and TRBJ2-1, with unresolved D. The CDR3 extends over 11 amino acids. CDR1 and CDR2 (germline): KGHDR, SFDVKD. V lost 6 bases, J lost 3 bases, and 2 bases lay in between. The CDR3 here is CATSSYNEQFF. The CDR3 coding sequence is TGTGCCACCAGTAGCTACAATGAGCAGTTCTTC.

This clonotype was picked up many times. J is TRBJ2-6 and V is TRBV6-2 or TRBV6-3; 9 nucleotides match TRBD1. V dropped 5 bases and J dropped 1; count of bases not matched to a gene: 6. In germline, CDR1 is MNHEY, CDR2 SVGEGT. The CDR3 is made up of 17 amino acids. CDR3 in amino acids: CASSPGQGSSGANVLTF. CDR3 in DNA: TGTGCCAGCAGTCCGGGACAGGGTTCGTCTGGGGCCAACGTCCTGACTTTC.

This clonotype was detected ten times or more. The chain has TRBV7-8 and TRBJ2-3, with a tentative D call TRBD2 (6 bases). Trimming took 2 bases from V and 1 from J, leaving 13 bases between them. This CDR3 has 16 amino acids. Germline-derived CDR1 and CDR2 are SGHVS and FQNEAQ. The CDR3 loop is CASSLRRAQGTDTQYF. The CDR3, as DNA: TGTGCCAGCAGCTTAAGGAGGGCTCAGGGCACAGATACGCAGTATTTT.

This clonotype appeared many times. The CDR3 protein is CASSQERGRDIANSPLHF. The CDR3 nucleotides read TGTGCCAGCAGCCAAGAACGGGGCCGGGACATAGCGAATTCACCCCTCCACTTT. The genes are TRBV3-1 and TRBJ1-6, with D tentatively TRBD1 (6 bases). The V gene lost 0 bases and the J gene lost 7 bases, with 19 bases spanning the gap. Germline CDR1 and CDR2: LGHDT and YNNKEL (reference sequence). CDR3 length: 18 residues.

This clonotype was seen a handful of times. V usage is TRBV10-3 and J usage is TRBJ1-6; weak D call: TRBD1 (5 bases). V was shortened by 6 bases and J by 7 bases, with 16 bases between the two germline ends. Germline CDR1 reads ENHRY; CDR2 reads SYGVKD. The CDR3 extends over 15 amino acids. The CDR3 here is CAIRRGLEANSPLHF. The CDR3, as DNA: TGTGCCATCAGGCGGGGCCTGGAGGCGAATTCACCCCTCCACTTT.

This clonotype was seen at least ten times. The chain recombines TRBV7-8 with TRBJ1-3; 8 nucleotides match TRBD1. Germline V gene lookup returns CDR1 SGHVS and CDR2 FQNEAQ. Unmatched junction bases numbered 5, after V lost 5 bases and J lost 2 bases. CDR3 length: 15 amino acids. The CDR3 loop reads CASSRDRLTGNTIYF. The CDR3 region has the DNA TGTGCCAGCAGCCGGGACAGGTTAACTGGAAACACCATATATTTT.

This clonotype was counted a few times. V and J are TRBV21-1 and TRBJ1-6; no DNA check was done on the table's D call, TRBD1. TRBV21-1 is annotated as a pseudogene. The CDR3 is 13 residues long. The CDR3 reads CASSNRQHSPLHF. The CDR3, as DNA: TGTGCCAGCAGCAACCGACAGCATTCACCCCTCCACTTT.

This clonotype was seen many times. The V call is TRBV5-8, the J call TRBJ1-5; 11 bases align to TRBD1. V lost 4 bases and J lost 6; bases outside the gene matches: 6. The CDR3 is 15 amino acids. Germline V gene data show CDR1 as SGHTS and CDR2 as YDEGEE. The CDR3 DNA sequence: TGTGCCAGCAGCCCTGGGACAGGGGGACTTCAGCCCCAGCATTTT. Translating gives CASSPGTGGLQPQHF.

This clonotype was observed many times. This chain uses TRBV7-3 with TRBJ2-7; D might be TRBD1 (7 bases). The CDR3 is made up of 15 amino acids. V was shortened by 2 bases and J by 3 bases, with 14 bases between the two germline ends. CDR1 is SGHTA, CDR2 FQGTGA, per germline. The CDR3 sequence is CASSLGGGEGYEQYF. The CDR3 DNA is TGTGCCAGCAGCTTAGGAGGGGGCGAGGGCTACGAGCAGTACTTC. Together with reference TRBV7-3 and TRBJ2-7, the CDR3 gives the full variable domain: GAGVSQTPSNKVTEKGKYVELRCDPISGHTALYWYRQSLGQGPEFLIYFQGTGAADDSGLPNDRFFAVRPEGSVSTLKIQRTERGDSAVYLCASSLGGGEGYEQYFGPGTRLTVT.

In its sample, this clonotype was seen many times. The rearrangement uses TRBV6-1 and TRBJ1-4, with D uncertain. Trimming stripped 4 bases from V and 7 bases from J, with 10 bases between. This CDR3 spans 13 amino acids. From germline, CDR1 is MNHNS and CDR2 SASEGT. The CDR3 nucleotides are TGTGCCAGCAGTGGGGTATTGGGTGAAAAACTGTTTTTT. Translation gives CASSGVLGEKLFF.

This clonotype was seen at least ten times. CDR3 nucleotides: TGTGCCAGCAGTTACGAGGCGCGGGAGCAGTTCTTC. Its protein is CASSYEAREQFF. This chain connects TRBV6-2 or TRBV6-3 to TRBJ2-1; D ambiguous. Germline loops: CDR1 MNHEY, CDR2 SVGEGT. This CDR3 has 12 residues. The V and J ends lost 2 bases and 10 bases respectively, with 9 bases between them.

The chain has TRBV28 and TRBJ1-1; D ambiguous. This CDR3 contains 12 residues. CDR1 MDHEN and CDR2 SYDVKM come from the germline V gene. V lost 7 bases, J lost 11 bases, and 17 bases lay in between. The CDR3 nucleotides are TGTGCCAGCACCTTCGGTGTAGGGATTGCTTTCTTT. It translates to CASTFGVGIAFF.

This clonotype was recorded at least ten times. The J gene is TRBJ2-7, the V gene TRBV12-3 or TRBV12-4; 11 nucleotides line up with TRBD2. The CDR3 consists of 15 residues. The V gene end was trimmed by 2 bases and the J gene end by 10 bases; junction bases not matched to a gene: 10. CDR3 coding DNA: TGTGCCAGCAGTTTAACTAGCGGGAGTTTTTCGAATCAGTACTTC. This sequence encodes CASSLTSGSFSNQYF.

In its sample, this clonotype was seen a few times. The rearrangement links TRBV6-2 or TRBV6-3 to TRBJ2-2; D ambiguous. The length of the CDR3 is 15 residues. Trimming stripped 4 bases from V and 0 bases from J, with 9 bases between. Per germline, CDR1 MNHEY and CDR2 SVGEGT. The CDR3 DNA follows: TGTGCCAGCAGTTCTGACAAGGCGAACACCGGGGAGCTGTTTTTT. Its translation is CASSSDKANTGELFF.

Ten or more counts support this clonotype. V is TRBV20-1 and J is TRBJ1-6; 10 bases are a match to TRBD1. V dropped 5 bases and J dropped 3; count of bases not matched to a gene: 4. This CDR3 contains 15 residues. CDR1 and CDR2 from the germline V gene are DFQATT and SNEGSKA (reference sequence). The CDR3 loop reads CSAQDRGFYNSPLHF. The CDR3 DNA reads as TGCAGTGCTCAGGACAGGGGGTTCTATAATTCACCCCTCCACTTT.

This clonotype has ten or more counts. The chain uses TRBV4-2 and TRBJ2-6; D gene uncertain. This CDR3 has 16 residues. Looked up from germline, CDR1 is LGHNA and CDR2 is YNFKEQ. Deletions cut 0 bases from V and 0 bases from J, with 6 bases between. The CDR3 sequence is CASSQDAASGANVLTF. The CDR3 DNA reads as TGTGCCAGCAGCCAAGATGCGGCCTCTGGGGCCAACGTCCTGACTTTC.

This clonotype was found a few times. The chain links TRBV7-2 to TRBJ2-3, with 16 bases aligning to TRBD2. There are 18 residues in the CDR3. The ends lost 5 bases at V and 6 bases at J; junction bases unmatched: 11. CDR1 is SGHTA, CDR2 FQGNSA, per germline. CDR3: CASSLGTSGRAGLDTQYF. CDR3 nucleotides: TGTGCCAGCAGCCTTGGGACTAGCGGGAGGGCCGGGCTTGATACGCAGTATTTT. The full variable domain, completed using reference TRBV7-2 and TRBJ2-3, is GAGVSQSPSNKVTEKGKDVELRCDPISGHTALYWYRQSLGQGLEFLIYFQGNSAPDKSGLPSDRFSAERTGGSVSTLTIQRTQQEDSAVYLCASSLGTSGRAGLDTQYFGPGTRLTVL.

This clonotype has only a few counts. The chain employs TRBV24-1 and TRBJ2-5, with 8 bases matching TRBD1. Germline-derived CDR1 and CDR2 are KGHDR and SFDVKD. The junction had 12 bases not matched to a gene; V was cut back by 6 bases and J by 1 base. The length of the CDR3 is 17 residues. Here the CDR3 reads CATSPQEAQGGQETQYF. CDR3 DNA sequence: TGTGCCACCAGTCCCCAGGAAGCACAGGGGGGCCAAGAGACCCAGTACTTC.

V usage is TRBV6-6 and J usage is TRBJ2-3; a possible D gene is TRBD1 (7 bases). The CDR3 spans 16 residues. The V end was cut by 5 bases, the J end by 0 bases, with 15 bases between. Germline loops: CDR1 MNHNY, CDR2 SVGAGI (reference sequence). The CDR3 sequence: CASSRRGTDSTDTQYF. For the CDR3, the DNA is TGTGCCAGCAGTCGCCGGGGGACAGATAGCACAGATACGCAGTATTTT.

This clonotype was recorded many times. The gene calls are TRBV19 and TRBJ2-1; D gene unclear. Germline V CDR1 and CDR2: LNHDA, SQIVND (reference sequence). CDR3 length: 10 amino acids. Trimming shortened V by 8 bases and J by 7 bases, and 6 bases separated the two germline ends. The CDR3 loop is CASGRNEQFF. In DNA, the CDR3 is TGTGCCAGTGGACGAAATGAGCAGTTCTTC.

This clonotype occurred many times. The V call is TRBV11-2, the J call TRBJ2-7, with 7 bases fitting TRBD1. From germline, CDR1 is SGHAT and CDR2 FQNNGV. V was clipped by 3 bases and J by 2 bases; unmatched bases: 10. The CDR3 consists of 16 residues. The CDR3 sequence: CASSLDRSTLPYEQYF. In DNA, the CDR3 is TGTGCCAGCAGCTTGGACAGGTCAACGCTGCCCTACGAGCAGTACTTC. Based on the CDR3 plus reference TRBV11-2 and TRBJ2-7, the full variable domain is EAGVAQSPRYKIIEKRQSVAFWCNPISGHATLYWYQQILGQGPKLLIQFQNNGVVDDSQLPKDRFSAERLKGVDSTLKIQPAKLEDSAVYLCASSLDRSTLPYEQYFGPGTRLTVT.

In this sample, this clonotype turned up a few times. This chain links TRBV7-2 with TRBJ2-5, with TRBD1 matching 12 bases. The trim removed 0 bases at V and 4 bases at J, leaving 3 bases unmatched. Germline lookup yields CDR1 SGHTA and CDR2 FQGNSA. CDR3 length: 16 residues. CDR3 region: CASSLAGGQGAETQYF. The CDR3 nucleotides read TGTGCCAGCAGCTTAGCGGGGGGACAGGGGGCAGAGACCCAGTACTTC.

This clonotype was seen repeatedly, ten times or more. The chain joins TRBV28 to TRBJ1-5; no reliable D call. The CDR3 loop spans 14 amino acids. V lost 6 bases and J 0 bases, leaving 9 bases between the germline ends. The germline V gene encodes CDR1 MDHEN and CDR2 SYDVKM. CDR3 nucleotide sequence: TGTGCCAGCAGCTCCCCCGTTAGCAATCAGCCCCAGCATTTT. Encoded protein: CASSSPVSNQPQHF.

This clonotype showed up many times. The chain joins TRBV6-2 or TRBV6-3 to TRBJ2-2; 8 bases fit TRBD2. J lost 7 bases, V lost 4 bases, and 11 bases had no gene match. The CDR3 is 16 amino acids. Germline lookup yields CDR1 MNHEY and CDR2 SVGEGT. This CDR3 is CASSWLAGGLNGELFF. For the CDR3, the DNA is TGTGCCAGCAGTTGGCTGGCGGGAGGATTGAACGGGGAGCTGTTTTTT.

This clonotype was recorded many times. The rearrangement links TRBV5-6 to TRBJ2-7; D not certain. V was trimmed by 4 bases and J by 1 base, leaving 12 bases between them. The CDR3 runs to 14 residues. Germline CDR1 SGHDT, CDR2 YYEEEE. CDR3 sequence: CASSPGRLSYEQYF. In DNA, the CDR3 is TGTGCCAGCAGCCCGGGCCGGCTTTCCTACGAGCAGTACTTC.

The table lists this clonotype with many counts. V usage is TRBV30 and J usage is TRBJ1-1, with D perhaps matching TRBD1 (5 bases). This CDR3 has 14 amino acids. The germline gives CDR1 GTSNPN, CDR2 SVGIG (reference sequence). The V end was cut by 4 bases, the J end by 5 bases, with 17 bases between. As DNA, the CDR3 is TGTGCCTGGACCGTGGGGGTGATCGGAACTGAAGCTTTCTTT. This sequence encodes CAWTVGVIGTEAFF.

In this sample, this clonotype turned up many times. The chain links TRBV6-2 or TRBV6-3 to TRBJ2-1; no clear D. The CDR3 runs to 14 residues. Germline values: CDR1 MNHEY, CDR2 SVGEGT. The V end lost 6 bases, the J end lost 8 bases, and 17 bases lay between the germline ends. The CDR3 sequence is CASSSFGLVDEQFF. CDR3 nucleotides: TGTGCCAGCAGCAGCTTTGGGCTAGTTGATGAGCAGTTCTTC.